Listed below are T cell receptor beta chains from one sample, sequenced in a study of blood T cell repertoires in COVID-19. TCRdb keeps only in-frame clones here, not all; method: immunoSEQ multiplex PCR. The sample has about 59,000 clones, 91% seen once. Sequenced material: peripheral blood. These receptor sequences come from a human donor in a cohort sampled during active COVID-19. Each CDR3 is given with its conserved first and last residue. D genes are given only for firm matches. For some rows the clone size is stated as once, few or many, or as a class when expanded; others skip it.

J	D	size	V	CDR3	DNA
TRBJ2-1	TRBD2	-	TRBV30	CAWKVGTRAYNEQFF	TGTGCCTGGAAGGTCGGGACTAGGGCCTACAATGAGCAGTTCTTC
TRBJ2-1	-	-	TRBV7-7	CASSFRRDLSSYNEQFF	TGTGCTAGCAGCTTCCGGCGGGACCTGAGTTCCTACAATGAGCAGTTCTTC
TRBJ1-1	-	-	TRBV10-3	CVIREREANTEAFF	TGTGTCATCAGGGAAAGGGAGGCGAACACTGAAGCTTTCTTT
TRBJ1-3	-	-	TRBV6-5	CASSLAQASGNTIYF	TGTGCCAGCAGCCTCGCCCAGGCCTCTGGAAACACCATATATTTT
TRBJ2-2	-	-	TRBV10-3	CAISESKAGQGNTGELFF	TGTGCCATCAGTGAGTCGAAGGCCGGGCAGGGGAACACCGGGGAGCTGTTTTTT
TRBJ2-2	-	medium-sized	TRBV5-4	CASRPRDIGTGELFF	TGTGCCAGCAGACCAAGGGACATCGGCACCGGGGAGCTGTTTTTT
TRBJ1-2	TRBD1	-	TRBV6-6	CAISLTGNYGYTF	TGTGCCATCTCACTGACAGGGAACTATGGCTACACCTTC
TRBJ1-3	-	-	TRBV6-5	CASSSPLSGNTIYF	TGTGCCAGCAGTTCCCCACTGTCCGGAAACACCATATATTTT
TRBJ2-2	-	-	TRBV4-3	CASSQVSGVARTGELFF	TGCGCCAGCAGCCAAGTCTCCGGGGTCGCCCGGACCGGGGAGCTGTTTTTT
TRBJ2-7	TRBD2	-	TRBV27	CASSLSASGNYEQYF	TGTGCCAGCAGTTTATCGGCTAGCGGGAACTACGAGCAGTACTTC
TRBJ2-7	-	-	TRBV3-1/TRBV3-2	CASSQGTAGDGYEQYF	TGTGCCAGCAGCCAAGGTACGGCAGGGGATGGCTACGAGCAGTACTTC
TRBJ2-5	TRBD1	-	TRBV27	CASSWTGGETQYF	TGTGCCAGCAGCTGGACAGGGGGAGAGACCCAGTACTTC
TRBJ2-1	TRBD2	-	TRBV5-1	CASSLAASGGAQFF	TGCGCCAGCAGCTTGGCGGCTAGCGGGGGGGCTCAGTTCTTC
TRBJ2-7	TRBD1	once	TRBV7-9	CASSARDRSYEQYF	TGTGCCAGCAGCGCCCGGGACAGGTCCTACGAGCAGTACTTC
TRBJ2-1	TRBD2	-	TRBV7-9	CASSLTLCGRAYNEQFF	TGTGCCAGCAGCTTAACTTTATGCGGGAGGGCATACAATGAGCAGTTCTTC
TRBJ1-6	-	-	TRBV5-1	CASSLVTGEYSPLHF	TGCGCCAGCAGCTTGGTCACGGGAGAATATTCACCCCTCCACTTT
TRBJ2-7	TRBD1	-	TRBV7-8	CASSLSDRDQYF	TGTGCCAGCAGCTTAAGTGACAGGGATCAGTACTTC
TRBJ1-5	TRBD1	once	TRBV29-1	CSVAPGTASNQPQHF	TGCAGCGTCGCACCCGGGACAGCTAGCAATCAGCCCCAGCATTTT
TRBJ1-1	-	-	TRBV5-5	CASSFSTTEAFF	TGTGCCAGCAGCTTCTCTACTACTGAAGCTTTCTTT
TRBJ1-1	-	medium-sized	TRBV18	CASSPQNTEAFF	TGTGCCAGCTCACCTCAGAACACTGAAGCTTTCTTT
TRBJ2-2	TRBD2	-	TRBV4-3	CASSQEGLAALNTGELFF	TGCGCCAGCAGCCAAGAGGGACTAGCGGCCTTGAACACCGGGGAGCTGTTTTTT
TRBJ2-7	-	-	TRBV30	CAWSDREQYF	TGTGCCTGGAGCGACAGGGAGCAGTACTTC
TRBJ2-5	TRBD2	-	TRBV7-2	CASSLGTWLAAQETQYF	TGTGCCAGCAGCTTAGGGACTTGGCTAGCGGCGCAAGAGACCCAGTACTTC
TRBJ2-7	-	few	TRBV12-5	CASGPPGQPPGEQYF	TGTGCTAGTGGTCCCCCCGGACAGCCCCCTGGCGAGCAGTACTTC
TRBJ2-7	TRBD2	once	TRBV3-1/TRBV3-2	CASSQDVASGYEQYF	TGTGCCAGCAGCCAAGATGTCGCTAGCGGATACGAGCAGTACTTC
TRBJ2-1	TRBD2	-	TRBV24-1	CATSGASGVYNEQFF	TGTGCCACCAGTGGGGCTAGCGGGGTCTACAATGAGCAGTTCTTC
TRBJ2-7	TRBD1	-	TRBV4-1	CASSRGQGYSEQYF	TGCGCCAGCAGCCGAGGACAGGGGTATAGCGAGCAGTACTTC
TRBJ1-1	-	-	TRBV19	CASSHQLNTEAFF	TGTGCCAGTAGTCATCAGTTGAACACTGAAGCTTTCTTT